The TCR beta chain described here comes from a study of T-cell memory formation after mild COVID-19. General observations from the study: The main location of contracting CD4+ clones was CM and EM, and that of contracting CD8+ clones was EMRA.

Germline V gene data show CDR1 as LNHDA and CDR2 as SQIVND (reference sequence). The ends lost 4 bases at V and 9 bases at J; junction bases unmatched: 11. The CDR3 consists of 15 residues. Libraries for TCRalpha and TCRbeta carried sample barcodes and unique molecular identifiers via 5'RACE. Via MiXCR, TCRdb re-called the 5' RACE reads, giving one row per CDR3 protein. The sample has 380,000 or so distinct CDR3 sequences, around an eighth seen once; the top ten hold 22%. There are a few counts of this clonotype. Its antigen is not identified. This receptor was taken from a man in his late teens or twenties who had mild COVID-19 (a few samples of this study predate the infection). Cell type and time point are not known. Material for sequencing was PBMCs or a T cell subset sorted from them (not recorded which). The chain recombines TRBV19 with TRBJ2-1; 8 positions agree with TRBD1. The CDR3 loop is CASSRETGVVGEQFF. The DNA for the CDR3 is TGTGCCAGTAGTAGGGAGACAGGGGTGGTCGGTGAGCAGTTCTTC. Filled out from reference TRBV19 and TRBJ2-1, the complete variable domain reads DGGITQSPKYLFRKEGQNVTLSCEQNLNHDAMYWYRQDPGQGLRLIYYSQIVNDFQKGDIAEGYSVSREKKESFPLTVTSAQKNPTAFYLCASSRETGVVGEQFFGPGTRLTVL.